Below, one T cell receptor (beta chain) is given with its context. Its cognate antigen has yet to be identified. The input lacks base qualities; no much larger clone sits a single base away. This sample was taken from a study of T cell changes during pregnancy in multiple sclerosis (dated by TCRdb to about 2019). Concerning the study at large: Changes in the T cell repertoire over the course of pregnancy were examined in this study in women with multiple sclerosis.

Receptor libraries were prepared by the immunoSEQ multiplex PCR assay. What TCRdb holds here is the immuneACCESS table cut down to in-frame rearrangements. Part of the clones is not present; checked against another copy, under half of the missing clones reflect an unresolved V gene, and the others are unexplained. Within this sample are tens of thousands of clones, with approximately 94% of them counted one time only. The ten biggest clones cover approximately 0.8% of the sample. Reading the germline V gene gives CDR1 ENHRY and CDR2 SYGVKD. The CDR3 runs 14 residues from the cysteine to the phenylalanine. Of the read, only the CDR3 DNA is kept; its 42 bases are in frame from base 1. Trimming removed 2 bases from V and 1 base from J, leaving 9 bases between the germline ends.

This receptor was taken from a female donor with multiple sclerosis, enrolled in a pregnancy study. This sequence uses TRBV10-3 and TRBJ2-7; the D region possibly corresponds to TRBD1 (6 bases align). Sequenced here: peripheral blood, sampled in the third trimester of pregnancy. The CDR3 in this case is CAISEVQGSYEQYF. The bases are TGTGCCATCAGTGAGGTACAGGGTTCCTACGAGCAGTACTTC.